Below, 13 T cell receptor beta chains from the same sample are listed, as sequenced in a study of tumor-infiltrating lymphocytes in primary liver carcinoma. A constant-region primer served to make TCR beta cDNA from around 540 ng total RNA. Researchers made the TCR beta libraries by running three nested multiplex PCR rounds with slightly modified ARM-PCR. Investigators reported that the first two PCR rounds, at 10 cycles each, used TRBV1-TRBV30 forward primers with a C-beta reverse primer. TCRdb independently ran MiXCR on the multiplex PCR reads; one entry per CDR3 protein. Counted here are about 120,000 distinct CDR3 sequences, around two thirds occurring once; the ten biggest clones make up 9.3%. Investigators took RNA and DNA out together from about 21-30 mg of unsorted bulk tissue. Sequences were obtained from liver tumor tissue from sampling region 1. This sample's subset: tumor region T1, superior pole. The receptors shown here come from a woman aged 60-75 years with primary liver carcinoma and hepatitis B virus infection.

Regarding this clonotype: One end of the junction fails to match germline, which may point to a read error. The chain links TRBV6-5 to TRBJ1-1; TRBD1 might be the D (6 bases). Per the germline V gene, CDR1 is MNHEY and CDR2 is SVGAGI. The CDR3 has 14 amino acids. The CDR3 region is CVSRTTEWDTEASF. The CDR3 nucleotides are TGTGTCAGCAGGACGACAGAGTGGGACACTGAAGCTTCCTTT.

Concerning this clonotype itself: The junction departs from germline at one end; a sequencing error may be responsible. This chain uses TRBV28 with TRBJ2-7, with a possible D match to TRBD2 (5 bases). CDR3 length: 15 residues. Looked up from germline, CDR1 is MDHEN and CDR2 is SYDVKM. The CDR3 coding sequence is TGTGTCAGCAGTTCCCCGGGTAGCGAAACCTACGAGCAGTACTTC. It translates to CVSSSPGSETYEQYF.

In the case of this clonotype: An end of the junction does not agree with germline; a read error may underlie this. The V and J genes are TRBV4-2 and TRBJ2-1; 8 nucleotides align to TRBD2. The CDR3 runs to 16 residues. CDR1 is LGHNA, CDR2 YNFKEQ, per germline. The CDR3 loop is CASRLQNGRAGDEHFF. For the CDR3, the DNA is TGTGCCAGCAGACTTCAAAACGGGAGGGCCGGAGATGAGCACTTCTTC.

Remarks on this clonotype: This clone may be a read error of a much larger clone one base away. The V call is TRBV28, the J call TRBJ1-2; D remains ambiguous. CDR1 MDHEN and CDR2 SYDVKM come from the germline V gene. This CDR3 has 12 amino acids. The CDR3 here is CVSSFLGYGYTF. The CDR3 nucleotides read TGTGTCAGCAGTTTTTTGGGCTATGGCTACACCTTC.

This clonotype is judged medium-sized. V gene TRBV11-2 combines with J gene TRBJ2-7, with D unresolved. CDR1 is SGHAT and CDR2 is FQNNGV in the germline V gene. This CDR3 region has 15 residues. V gave up 0 bases and J gave up 12 bases, with 21 bases separating them. This CDR3 is CASSLDPAPTTGRYF. The CDR3 DNA follows: TGTGCCAGCAGCTTAGATCCCGCCCCGACCACTGGCCGGTACTTC.

This clonotype turned up a few times. This sequence may be a read error, since a much larger clone differs from it by one base. The chain has TRBV30 and TRBJ2-1; D unresolved. Germline V lookup: CDR1 GTSNPN, CDR2 SVGIG (reference sequence). CDR3 length equals 16 residues. In DNA form, the CDR3 reads TGTGTCTGGATGACGGTTGGGCTATCCAGCTACAATGAGCAGTTCTTC. Translation gives CVWMTVGLSSYNEQFF.

V is TRBV14 and J is TRBJ2-5; D gene uncertain. CDR3 size: 14 residues. Trimming shortened V by 2 bases and J by 4 bases, and 11 bases separated the two germline ends. Germline CDR1 SGHDN, CDR2 FVKESK. CDR3 DNA: TGTGCCAGCAGCCAACTGGGCCCGAGAGAGACCCAGTACTTC. Its translation is CASSQLGPRETQYF.

On this clonotype itself: Mismatch with germline at one junction end may stem from a read error. This chain uses TRBV11-2 with TRBJ2-2, with TRBD2 as a possible D gene (5 bases). The germline V gene encodes CDR1 SGHAT and CDR2 FQNNGV. The CDR3 extends over 17 amino acids. CDR3 coding DNA: TGCGCCAGCAGCGGTAAAGCGTGGTCAGTAGTCACCGGGGAGCTGTTTTTT. This codes for CASSGKAWSVVTGELFF.

This clonotype was detected ten times or more. V is TRBV6-5 and J is TRBJ2-7; 7 nucleotides match TRBD2. The CDR3 length is 18 residues. CDR1 is MNHEY, CDR2 SVGAGI, per germline. With V trimmed by 8 bases and J by 2 bases, 21 bases remained unmatched. DNA of the CDR3: TGTGCCAGCGTCGGGAGGAGGGGAAGAGACTCACCCACCTACGAGCAGTACTTC. Amino acid sequence: CASVGRRGRDSPTYEQYF.

Concerning this clonotype itself: Compared with germline, one end of the junction differs, possibly owing to a read error. The chain employs TRBV4-2 and TRBJ2-7, with 13 bases lining up with TRBD2. CDR1 and CDR2 (germline): LGHNA, YNFKEQ. The CDR3 runs 15 residues. CDR3 sequence reads: CASSLGLAGAYEHYF. The CDR3 DNA sequence: TGTGCCAGCAGTCTTGGACTAGCGGGAGCCTACGAGCATTACTTC.

V is TRBV10-3 and J is TRBJ1-5; weak D call: TRBD1 (6 bases). V was clipped by 3 bases and J by 6 bases, with 24 bases between them. CDR1 ENHRY and CDR2 SYGVKD come from the germline V gene. The CDR3 contains 18 residues. CDR3 amino acids: CAISDSSRGRGLIQPQHF. Here the CDR3 DNA reads TGTGCCATCAGTGATTCGAGCAGGGGTAGGGGCCTAATTCAGCCCCAGCATTTT.

The chain links TRBV11-2 to TRBJ2-6; D unclear. From germline, CDR1 is SGHAT and CDR2 FQNNGV. The ends were cut back, 9 bases at V and 2 bases at J, with 26 bases in the middle. The CDR3 is 19 amino acids. Here the CDR3 reads CASGPASGTEDPGANVLTF. CDR3 nucleotide sequence: TGTGCCAGTGGACCCGCGTCCGGTACAGAAGACCCTGGGGCCAACGTCCTGACTTTC.

Concerning this clonotype: At one end, the junction sequence differs from germline, possibly due to a read error. This CDR3 reads CASRDGGLDTQYF. In nucleotides, the CDR3 is TGTGCTAGCAGAGACGGGGGGCTTGATACGCAGTATTTT. The V call is TRBV6-5, the J call TRBJ2-3, with D tentatively TRBD2 (7 bases). CDR1 is MNHEY, CDR2 SVGAGI, per germline. The CDR3 covers 13 residues.